Given below is one T cell receptor beta chain in context. Its matching antigen is unknown. The data belong to a study of T cell repertoires in cytomegalovirus infection. General observations from the study: HLA-C-restricted CMV clonotypes gave the most frequent clonotype in two of eight donors. There were carriers of CMV plus the relevant HLA, and cumulative public TCR beta family frequency identified them.

Trimming took 6 bases from V and 7 from J; bases not matched to a gene: 9. The CDR3 consists of 15 residues. TCRdb processed the reads anew with MiXCR; each CDR3 protein has one entry. The data hold 250,000 to 350,000 distinct CDR3 sequences, with about 25% observed a single time. Material: PBMCs. The rearrangement joins TRBV12-3 or TRBV12-4 to TRBJ1-6; 7 bases are shared with TRBD1. The TCR sequence derives from a human donor in good health (CMV status not recorded). Some clones in this sample may be carry-over from other donors' samples. The CDR3 region has the DNA TGTGCCAGCAGATTCCCCGGGACAGCAAATTCACCCCTCCACTTT. Translation: CASRFPGTANSPLHF.